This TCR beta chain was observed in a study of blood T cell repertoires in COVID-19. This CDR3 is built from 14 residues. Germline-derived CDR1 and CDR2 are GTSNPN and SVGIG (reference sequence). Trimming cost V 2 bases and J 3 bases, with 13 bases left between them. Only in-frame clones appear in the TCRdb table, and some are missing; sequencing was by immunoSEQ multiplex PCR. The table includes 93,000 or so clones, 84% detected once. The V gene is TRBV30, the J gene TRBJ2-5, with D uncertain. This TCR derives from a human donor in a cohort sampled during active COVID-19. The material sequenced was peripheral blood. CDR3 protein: CAWSSAGLKETQYF. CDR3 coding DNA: TGTGCCTGGAGTTCGGCAGGTCTTAAAGAGACCCAGTACTTC. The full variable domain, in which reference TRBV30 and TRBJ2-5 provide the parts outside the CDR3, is SQTIHQWPATLVQPVGSPLSLECTVEGTSNPNLYWYRQAAGRGLQLLFYSVGIGQISSEVPQNLSASRPQDRQFILSSKKLLLSDSGFYLCAWSSAGLKETQYFGPGTRLLVL.